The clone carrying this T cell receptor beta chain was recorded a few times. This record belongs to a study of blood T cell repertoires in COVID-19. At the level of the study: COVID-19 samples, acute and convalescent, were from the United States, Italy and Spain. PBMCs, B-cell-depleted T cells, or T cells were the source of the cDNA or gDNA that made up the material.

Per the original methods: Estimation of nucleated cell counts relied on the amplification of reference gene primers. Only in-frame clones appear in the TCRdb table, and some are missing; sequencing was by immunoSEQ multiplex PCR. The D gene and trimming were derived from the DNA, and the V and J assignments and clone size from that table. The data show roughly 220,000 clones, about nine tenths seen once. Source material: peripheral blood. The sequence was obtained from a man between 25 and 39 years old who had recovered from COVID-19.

The CDR3 loop reads CASSPLPFTDTQYF. In DNA form, the CDR3 reads TGTGCCAGCAGCCCCCTACCCTTTACAGATACGCAGTATTTT. V gene TRBV7-9 combines with J gene TRBJ2-3; no firm D call. The V end lost 5 bases, the J end lost 3 bases, and 12 bases lay between the germline ends. Looked up from germline, CDR1 is SEHNR and CDR2 is FQNEAQ (reference sequence). The CDR3 contains 14 residues.